The 26 T cell receptor beta chains in this list originate from one sample, sequenced in a study of OX40 agonist ivuxolimab in advanced cancers. The method was immunoSEQ multiplex PCR; TCRdb's version includes in-frame clones alone and lacks a portion of them. The data contain under 25,000 clones, over 70% of them singletons. The input for sequencing was CD4+ or CD8+ T cells sorted from blood, taken in a trial of the OX40 agonist ivuxolimab. Receptor source: an adult with an advanced solid tumor such as melanoma, head and neck, liver or kidney cancer.

The chain employs TRBV19 and TRBJ1-1; D might be TRBD1 (6 bases). In germline, CDR1 is LNHDA, CDR2 SQIVND (reference sequence). Trimming took 7 bases from V and 5 from J, leaving 17 bases between them. This CDR3 is built from 14 residues. The CDR3 reads CASTSRTAGTEAFF. The CDR3 DNA reads TGTGCCAGTACCTCGAGGACAGCAGGTACTGAAGCTTTCTTT. The whole variable domain, filled in from reference TRBV19 and TRBJ1-1, reads DGGITQSPKYLFRKEGQNVTLSCEQNLNHDAMYWYRQDPGQGLRLIYYSQIVNDFQKGDIAEGYSVSREKKESFPLTVTSAQKNPTAFYLCASTSRTAGTEAFFGQGTRLTVV.

The V call is TRBV5-6, the J call TRBJ2-2; no clear D gene. Germline CDR1 is SGHDT and CDR2 is YYEEEE. The CDR3 has 14 residues. Trimming cost V 0 bases and J 2 bases, with 5 bases left between them. This chain's CDR3 is CASSLALNTGELFF. The CDR3 region has the DNA TGTGCCAGCAGCTTGGCTTTAAACACCGGGGAGCTGTTTTTT. The full variable domain, rest sourced from reference TRBV5-6 and TRBJ2-2, is DAGVTQSPTHLIKTRGQQVTLRCSPKSGHDTVSWYQQALGQGPQFIFQYYEEEERQRGNFPDRFSGHQFPNYSSELNVNALLLGDSALYLCASSLALNTGELFFGEGSRLTVL.

The chain joins TRBV7-3 to TRBJ2-5, with TRBD2 matching over 11 bases. V was clipped by 4 bases and J by 5 bases; unmatched bases: 3. The CDR3 runs 14 residues. CDR1 is SGHTA and CDR2 is FQGTGA in the germline V gene. This CDR3 is CASSSLAGGETQYF. In DNA form, the CDR3 reads TGTGCCAGCAGCTCTTTAGCGGGAGGGGAGACCCAGTACTTC.

J is TRBJ2-1 and V is TRBV7-3, with 12 bases fitting TRBD2. This CDR3 is 17 amino acids long. Germline values: CDR1 SGHTA, CDR2 FQGTGA. V was pared by 5 bases and J by 0 bases, with 5 bases of the junction left unmatched. Here the CDR3 reads CASSPTSGRSSYNEQFF. The CDR3 DNA follows: TGTGCCAGCAGCCCTACTAGCGGGAGGAGCTCCTACAATGAGCAGTTCTTC.

This clone has just a few counts. The chain joins TRBV27 to TRBJ2-7; 7 nucleotides match TRBD1. The CDR3 sequence is 13 residues long. The J segment lost 2 bases and the V segment lost 3 bases, leaving 1 base of the junction unmatched. Germline-derived CDR1 and CDR2 are MNHEY and SMNVEV (reference sequence). The DNA for the CDR3 is TGTGCCAGCAGTTTTACAGGGGCCTACGAGCAGTACTTC. This sequence encodes CASSFTGAYEQYF.

The chain has TRBV18 and TRBJ1-2; 7 bases are shared with TRBD1. Trimming took 2 bases from V and 3 from J; bases not matched to a gene: 9. CDR1 and CDR2 from the germline V gene are KGHSH and LQKENI. This CDR3 region has 16 residues. The CDR3 nucleotides are TGTGCCAGCTCACCAACAGGGACAGCGGGGGACTATGGCTACACCTTC. As protein: CASSPTGTAGDYGYTF.

This clone was counted a few times. The chain employs TRBV7-2 and TRBJ2-5; D unresolved. Looked up from germline, CDR1 is SGHTA and CDR2 is FQGNSA. The CDR3 spans 16 residues. Deletions cut 4 bases from V and 3 bases from J, with 18 bases between. CDR3 nucleotide sequence: TGTGCCAGCAGCTCGCCACATAGCCCACGAAAAGAGACCCAGTACTTC. Translation gives CASSSPHSPRKETQYF.

The sample holds a few counts of this clone. The rearrangement joins TRBV4-2 to TRBJ1-5; 7 bases are shared with TRBD1. The CDR3 runs to 16 residues. The germline CDR1 and CDR2 sequences are LGHNA and YNFKEQ. V was pared by 1 base and J by 3 bases, with 6 bases of the junction left unmatched. The DNA for the CDR3 is TGTGCCAGCAGCCAAGGACCACAGGGGAACAATCAGCCCCAGCATTTT. This codes for CASSQGPQGNNQPQHF.

This clone was seen just once. The CDR3 ends on some other residue instead of the conserved phenylalanine or tryptophan, so this is likely a read error. The DNA is left out, because the CDR3 cannot be placed on it with certainty; the CDR3 is given as TCRdb lists it. The chain joins TRBV21-1 to TRBJ2-7; the D call TRBD2 from the table was never checked on the DNA. TRBV21-1 is a pseudogene segment. The CDR3 spans 11 residues, counting both ends. The CDR3 is CASSKGLAGRR.

The chain employs TRBV6-6 and TRBJ2-1; D is ambiguous. The V end lost 6 bases, the J end lost 8 bases, and 23 bases lay between the germline ends. Germline CDR1 MNHNY, CDR2 SVGAGI (reference sequence). There are 16 residues in the CDR3. CDR3 protein: CASSLSPTLGFDEQFF. The CDR3 nucleotides are TGTGCCAGCAGCCTCTCACCGACCTTAGGGTTTGATGAGCAGTTCTTC.

The chain employs TRBV4-1 and TRBJ1-2; D gene unclear. The CDR3 has 13 residues. Trimming stripped 1 base from V and 7 bases from J, with 10 bases between. Germline CDR1 MGHRA, CDR2 YSYEKL. The chain's CDR3 is CASSQADFGGYTF. The CDR3 DNA reads as TGCGCCAGCAGCCAAGCCGATTTTGGTGGCTACACCTTC.

This clone has just one count. The chain employs TRBV2 and TRBJ1-1; D not resolved. Trimming left V 8 bases short and J 4 bases short, with 14 bases between. Germline V gives CDR1 SNHLY, CDR2 FYNNEI. CDR3 length: 13 amino acids. As DNA, the CDR3 is TGTGCCAGCCACCCGACCTTAGGCACTGAAGCTTTCTTT. It codes for CASHPTLGTEAFF.

The chain has TRBV4-1 and TRBJ1-5, with D hard to call. The V gene lost 1 base and the J gene lost 6 bases, with 13 bases spanning the gap. CDR1 is MGHRA and CDR2 is YSYEKL in the germline V gene. The CDR3 contains 15 residues. The CDR3 sequence: CASSQVGVGGQPQHF. The CDR3 DNA reads as TGCGCCAGCAGCCAAGTCGGGGTGGGAGGTCAGCCCCAGCATTTT.

V is TRBV5-1 and J is TRBJ2-3, with D possibly TRBD2 on 6 matching bases. The V and J ends lost 8 bases and 3 bases respectively, with 19 bases between them. From germline, CDR1 is SGHRS and CDR2 YFSETQ. This CDR3 contains 15 residues. CDR3 loop: CASHLEAGRTDTQYF. CDR3 in DNA: TGCGCCAGTCACCTGGAGGCAGGGAGGACAGATACGCAGTATTTT.

The CDR3 sequence is CASSRDRLLLATNEKLFF. CDR3 in DNA: TGTGCCAGTAGTAGGGACAGGCTTTTGCTGGCAACTAATGAAAAACTGTTTTTT. The V gene is TRBV19, the J gene TRBJ1-4, with TRBD1 identical over 8 bases. The V and J ends lost 4 bases and 0 bases, in that order; junction bases with no gene match: 10. The germline V gene encodes CDR1 LNHDA and CDR2 SQIVND (reference sequence). The CDR3 consists of 18 residues.

This chain connects TRBV12-5 to TRBJ1-1; TRBD1 might be the D (5 bases). The V and J ends lost 5 bases and 5 bases respectively, with 9 bases between them. CDR1 and CDR2 from the germline V gene are LGHNT and FRNRAP. This CDR3 has 12 amino acids. The CDR3 DNA reads as TGTGCTAGTGGTCCGGGGGGAACTGAAGCTTTCTTT. Amino acids: CASGPGGTEAFF. Full variable domain (rest looked up from reference TRBV12-5 and TRBJ1-1): DARVTQTPRHKVTEMGQEVTMRCQPILGHNTVFWYRQTMMQGLELLAYFRNRAPLDDSGMPKDRFSAEMPDATLATLKIQPSEPRDSAVYFCASGPGGTEAFFGQGTRLTVV.

The chain is built from TRBV29-1 and TRBJ2-7; possibly TRBD2 for D (6 bases). The CDR3 is made up of 12 amino acids. V shed 6 bases and J shed 0 bases, with 9 bases lying between them. In germline, CDR1 is SQVTM, CDR2 ANQGSEA. The CDR3: CSVRGSSYEQYF. The CDR3 DNA follows: TGCAGCGTGCGGGGAAGCTCCTACGAGCAGTACTTC.

This sequence joins TRBV5-4 and TRBJ2-2; 8 nucleotides line up with TRBD2. The V segment lost 0 bases and the J segment 1 base; nucleotides outside the gene matches: 2. The CDR3 is 16 amino acids. Germline V gene sequence: CDR1 SGHNT, CDR2 YYREEE (reference sequence). The CDR3 sequence: CASSLGGGRNTGELFF. The DNA of the CDR3 is TGTGCCAGCAGCTTGGGCGGGGGGAGGAACACCGGGGAGCTGTTTTTT. Looking up the rest from reference TRBV5-4 and TRBJ2-2 gives the full variable domain: ETGVTQSPTHLIKTRGQQVTLRCSSQSGHNTVSWYQQALGQGPQFIFQYYREEENGRGNFPPRFSGLQFPNYSSELNVNALELDDSALYLCASSLGGGRNTGELFFGEGSRLTVL.

J is TRBJ1-4 and V is TRBV27, with D perhaps matching TRBD1 (6 bases). V was shortened by 8 bases and J by 7 bases, with 20 bases between the two germline ends. Germline lookup yields CDR1 MNHEY and CDR2 SMNVEV (reference sequence). The CDR3 has 15 residues. The chain's CDR3 is CASGGLRRGGEKLFF. The CDR3 bases are TGTGCCAGCGGGGGGCTTAGAAGGGGCGGTGAAAAACTGTTTTTT.

The chain employs TRBV2 and TRBJ1-2; D is ambiguous. Germline assignment: CDR1 SNHLY and CDR2 FYNNEI. V was clipped by 7 bases and J by 4 bases, with 16 bases between them. The length of the CDR3 is 14 residues. Written as DNA, the CDR3 is TGTGCCAGCAAGGTCCAGCGCGGACCCTATGGCTACACCTTC. This sequence encodes CASKVQRGPYGYTF.

This clone was seen only once. The chain couples TRBV5-3 to TRBJ2-7, with D tentatively TRBD1 (6 bases). TRBV5-3 is annotated as an ORF whose role is uncertain. V lost 4 bases, J lost 3 bases, and 20 bases lay in between. This CDR3 comprises 16 residues. The CDR3 sequence is CARSPPRPRGNYEQYF. DNA of the CDR3: TGTGCCAGAAGCCCCCCGCGGCCGAGGGGGAACTACGAGCAGTACTTC.

This chain uses TRBV7-9 with TRBJ2-2; 8 bases line up with TRBD1. The CDR3 length is 16 residues. V shed 0 bases and J 6 bases; nucleotides not matched to a gene: 6. Germline V gene sequence: CDR1 SEHNR, CDR2 FQNEAQ (reference sequence). CDR3: CASSLAGGQGPGELFF. CDR3 DNA: TGTGCCAGCAGCTTAGCGGGAGGACAGGGCCCCGGGGAGCTGTTTTTT.

The chain couples TRBV7-3 to TRBJ2-1; the match to TRBD2 covers 9 bases. V shed 2 bases, J shed 7 bases, and the junction held 6 bases outside the gene matches. Germline CDR1 is SGHTA and CDR2 is FQGTGA. This CDR3 spans 15 amino acids. CDR3 sequence: CASSLAGGRWNEQFF. The DNA of the CDR3 is TGTGCCAGCAGCTTAGCGGGGGGGCGGTGGAATGAGCAGTTCTTC.

This chain joins TRBV11-3 and TRBJ1-1; D unresolved. CDR1 and CDR2 (germline): SGHNT, YENEEA. The length of the CDR3 is 13 residues. V was shortened by 5 bases and J by 1 base, with 8 bases between the two germline ends. This CDR3 is CASSLTRNTEAFF. CDR3 coding DNA: TGTGCCAGCAGCCTCACGAGGAACACTGAAGCTTTCTTT.

This chain uses TRBV19 with TRBJ2-1; perhaps TRBD1 as D (6 bases). There are 15 residues in the CDR3. V shed 5 bases and J shed 0 bases, with 11 bases lying between them. The V gene's germline CDR1 is LNHDA and CDR2 SQIVND (reference sequence). The CDR3 nucleotides are TGTGCCAGTAGTCCTGACAGGAGCTCCTACAATGAGCAGTTCTTC. It translates to CASSPDRSSYNEQFF. The full variable domain, in which reference TRBV19 and TRBJ2-1 provide the parts outside the CDR3, is DGGITQSPKYLFRKEGQNVTLSCEQNLNHDAMYWYRQDPGQGLRLIYYSQIVNDFQKGDIAEGYSVSREKKESFPLTVTSAQKNPTAFYLCASSPDRSSYNEQFFGPGTRLTVL.

The chain uses TRBV5-1 and TRBJ2-4, with 7 nucleotides matching TRBD1. V dropped 0 bases and J dropped 6; count of bases not matched to a gene: 12. Germline V gene lookup returns CDR1 SGHRS and CDR2 YFSETQ. The CDR3 contains 17 residues. As DNA, the CDR3 is TGCGCCAGCAGCTTGGGGGGTACAGGGGCGCGAGGAAACATTCAGTACTTC. This translates into CASSLGGTGARGNIQYF.